The 8 T cell receptor beta chains given below trace back to one sample, sequenced in a study of human CD8 memory T cell subsets. UMI-labeled 5' RACE yielded the TCR beta libraries. TCRdb reprocessed the 5' RACE reads and reports one entry per CDR3 protein, with no DNA. The specimen's table records fewer than 6,500 distinct CDR3 sequences. The sequencing input was CD8+ effector memory T cells (TEM) sorted from PBMCs. Specified subset: effector memory CD8 T cells, CCR7- CD45RO+ CD95+. The origin of the receptors is a human donor in good health.

According to its frequency, this clonotype is medium-sized (0.01 to 0.1%). J is TRBJ2-2 and V is TRBV7-8; TCRdb picks TRBD1, but there is no DNA to check that call. CDR3 length: 14 residues. Germline V gene data show CDR1 as SGHVS and CDR2 as FQNEAQ. The chain's CDR3 is CASSSLRGTGELFF.

The rearrangement uses TRBV7-2 and TRBJ2-5; TCRdb designates TRBD2, a call that cannot be tested without DNA. The V gene's germline CDR1 is SGHTA and CDR2 FQGNSA. The CDR3 has 14 amino acids. CDR3 amino acids: CASSERGLQETQYF. Filled out from reference TRBV7-2 and TRBJ2-5, the complete variable domain reads GAGVSQSPSNKVTEKGKDVELRCDPISGHTALYWYRQSLGQGLEFLIYFQGNSAPDKSGLPSDRFSAERTGGSVSTLTIQRTQQEDSAVYLCASSERGLQETQYFGPGTRLLVL.

The V gene is TRBV14, the J gene TRBJ2-1; TCRdb returns TRBD1, unconfirmable since there is no DNA. Germline CDR1 is SGHDN and CDR2 is FVKESK. CDR3 length equals 16 residues. Here the CDR3 reads CASSPDVQGPFNEQFF.

The CDR3 region is CASSEGTSRQETQYF. The chain combines TRBV2 with TRBJ2-5; TCRdb's D gene call, TRBD2, goes unchecked for lack of DNA. Germline V lookup: CDR1 SNHLY, CDR2 FYNNEI. The CDR3 length is 15 residues.

Frequency places this clonotype as medium-sized. The chain employs TRBV4-2 and TRBJ2-1; TCRdb gives TRBD2 as the D gene, but with no DNA this cannot be confirmed. This CDR3 is built from 17 residues. The germline V gene has CDR1 LGHNA and CDR2 YNFKEQ. CDR3 loop: CASSQDWARGPGDEQFF.

This chain joins TRBV15 and TRBJ1-4. Germline loops: CDR1 LNHNV, CDR2 YYDKDF (reference sequence). This CDR3 has 15 amino acids. This chain's CDR3 is CATSRSNGANEKLFF.

The gene calls are TRBV20-1 and TRBJ2-7. This CDR3 is built from 15 residues. Germline CDR1 reads DFQATT; CDR2 reads SNEGSKA (reference sequence). The CDR3 sequence is CSANPEAGFSYEQYF.

V usage is TRBV2 and J usage is TRBJ1-5. Germline CDR1 reads SNHLY; CDR2 reads FYNNEI. The CDR3 runs 15 residues. CDR3 in amino acids: CASSESSYSNQPQHF.